These 10 T cell receptor beta chains share one sample of origin, sequenced in a study of T cells after yellow fever vaccination. One entry per CDR3 protein, called by TCRdb with MiXCR from the 5' RACE reads. The data contain 500,000 to 650,000 distinct CDR3 sequences, roughly 12% of them singletons. The sample consisted of PBMCs, taken on the day of the yellow fever booster vaccination. These TCRs come from a man aged 25 to 40 who received the YFV17D yellow fever vaccine.

This clonotype was counted only a few times. The rearrangement links TRBV15 to TRBJ2-2, with D hard to call. This CDR3 contains 14 residues. Germline lookup yields CDR1 LNHNV and CDR2 YYDKDF (reference sequence). The V gene lost 6 bases and the J gene lost 0 bases, with 8 bases spanning the gap. The CDR3 sequence is CATRNGANTGELFF. Written as DNA, the CDR3 is TGTGCCACCAGGAATGGGGCGAACACCGGGGAGCTGTTTTTT.

This clonotype turned up a few times. This CDR3 is CASFRILSGANVLTF. The CDR3 DNA is TGTGCCAGCTTTCGGATTCTCTCTGGGGCCAACGTCCTGACTTTC. The chain is built from TRBV6-2 or TRBV6-3 and TRBJ2-6; D gene ambiguous. Germline assignment: CDR1 MNHEY and CDR2 SVGEGT. CDR3 length: 15 amino acids. Trimming cost V 8 bases and J 0 bases, with 11 bases left between them.

The chain couples TRBV29-1 to TRBJ2-1; a weak D match, TRBD2 (7 bases). Germline V gene lookup returns CDR1 SQVTM and CDR2 ANQGSEA. The V and J ends lost 0 bases and 6 bases respectively, with 15 bases between them. The length of the CDR3 is 15 residues. CDR3 coding DNA: TGCAGCGTTGAAGATAGGGGGAGGGCCGGCAATGAGCAGTTCTTC. As protein: CSVEDRGRAGNEQFF.

The chain joins TRBV5-1 to TRBJ2-7; unclear D gene. The germline V and J ends were trimmed by 0 bases and 4 bases, with 11 bases remaining between them. CDR1 and CDR2 from the germline V gene are SGHRS and YFSETQ. The CDR3 extends over 14 amino acids. The CDR3 sequence: CASSLEPGFYEQYF. CDR3 DNA: TGCGCCAGCAGCTTGGAGCCCGGGTTTTACGAGCAGTACTTC.

The chain is built from TRBV6-2 or TRBV6-3 and TRBJ1-6; D is unclear. Deletions cut 5 bases from V and 7 bases from J, with 18 bases between. There are 16 residues in the CDR3. CDR1 is MNHEY and CDR2 is SVGEGT in the germline V gene. CDR3 sequence: CASSPEGRSENSPLHF. The CDR3 DNA is TGTGCCAGCAGTCCGGAAGGGAGATCAGAGAATTCACCCCTCCACTTT.

This clonotype was seen more than once but under ten times. The chain uses TRBV20-1 and TRBJ2-7; 12 bases line up with TRBD2. The CDR3 covers 14 residues. V was pared by 6 bases and J by 4 bases, with 7 bases of the junction left unmatched. CDR1 is DFQATT and CDR2 is SNEGSKA in the germline V gene (reference sequence). CDR3 residues: CSADATSGSYEQYF. The CDR3 DNA follows: TGCAGTGCGGATGCGACTAGCGGGAGTTACGAGCAGTACTTC.

This clonotype appeared a few times. V is TRBV5-1 and J is TRBJ2-6; 9 positions match TRBD2. The CDR3 loop spans 17 amino acids. Germline CDR1 reads SGHRS; CDR2 reads YFSETQ. Trimming at V came to 1 base and at J to 2 bases, leaving 4 bases not matched to a gene. The CDR3 loop is CASSLRASGTGANVLTF. Here the CDR3 DNA reads TGCGCCAGCAGCTTGCGGGCTAGCGGGACTGGGGCCAACGTCCTGACTTTC.

V gene TRBV6-2 or TRBV6-3 combines with J gene TRBJ2-7, with TRBD2 matching over 14 bases. CDR1 MNHEY and CDR2 SVGEGT come from the germline V gene. The junction had 20 bases not matched to a gene; V was cut back by 2 bases and J by 5 bases. The CDR3 totals 21 residues. CDR3 sequence reads: CASSYRVRDRGLAGEIHEQYF. DNA of the CDR3: TGTGCCAGCAGTTACCGGGTACGGGACCGGGGACTAGCGGGAGAAATCCACGAGCAGTACTTC.

This clonotype was counted between two and nine times. The CDR3: CASSRGTGPYEQYF. CDR3 DNA sequence: TGTGCCAGCAGCAGAGGGACAGGACCCTACGAGCAGTACTTC. The V call is TRBV6-1, the J call TRBJ2-7; TRBD1 matches at 8 bases. This CDR3 comprises 14 residues. Germline V gene lookup returns CDR1 MNHNS and CDR2 SASEGT. The V segment lost 6 bases and the J segment 2 bases; nucleotides outside the gene matches: 6.

The chain combines TRBV11-1 with TRBJ1-1; possibly TRBD1 for D (5 bases). Deletions cut 5 bases from V and 6 bases from J, with 13 bases between. The CDR3 has 13 amino acids. Germline V lookup: CDR1 SGHAT, CDR2 FQDESV (reference sequence). CDR3 sequence (DNA): TGTGCCAGCAGCCCCAGGACATCCGCTGAAGCTTTCTTT. Its translation: CASSPRTSAEAFF.